Following are 26 T cell receptor beta chains from one sample sequenced in a study of cytomegalovirus exposure and HLA in healthy donors. The PCR was carried out with 60 Vbeta primers and 13 Jbeta primers. Data came from immunoSEQ multiplex PCR; TCRdb stores just in-frame clones and leaves some out. The data hold about 140,000 clones, with roughly four fifths observed a single time. Sequencing was performed on PBMCs. These receptor sequences come from a woman between 55 and 75 years old in good health and CMV-seropositive.

This chain links TRBV19 with TRBJ2-1, with 14 bases identical to TRBD2. Germline CDR1 is LNHDA and CDR2 is SQIVND (reference sequence). The CDR3 sequence is 16 residues long. V gave up 6 bases and J gave up 8 bases; unmatched junction bases: 9. Written as DNA, the CDR3 is TGTGCCAGTAGCCGCCAGACTAGCGGGAGGGGGTATGAGCAGTTCTTC. Residues: CASSRQTSGRGYEQFF.

The chain couples TRBV19 to TRBJ2-2, with a weak D call TRBD2 (5 bases). V was clipped by 6 bases and J by 1 base, with 15 bases between them. The CDR3 consists of 16 residues. Germline CDR1 LNHDA, CDR2 SQIVND (reference sequence). Written as DNA, the CDR3 is TGTGCCAGTAGGCCTTCTGGGAGTCAGAACACCGGGGAGCTGTTTTTT. Its translation is CASRPSGSQNTGELFF.

V usage is TRBV11-2 and J usage is TRBJ2-5, with D possibly TRBD1 on 6 matching bases. Trimming left V 5 bases short and J 3 bases short, with 13 bases between. The germline V gene encodes CDR1 SGHAT and CDR2 FQNNGV. CDR3 length equals 14 residues. The CDR3 DNA follows: TGTGCCAGCAGCCCGGCAAGGACAGAAGAGACCCAGTACTTC. Translation gives CASSPARTEETQYF.

The chain links TRBV30 to TRBJ2-5; weak D call: TRBD1 (6 bases). The end of the DNA fits TRBJ2-7 better, so the J call may be wrong. This CDR3 is built from 14 residues. The V gene's germline CDR1 is GTSNPN and CDR2 SVGIG (reference sequence). The DNA of the CDR3 is TGTGCCTGGAGTGTTGGACAGCTCCTACTCGAGCAGTACTTC. This codes for CAWSVGQLLLEQYF.

The chain joins TRBV30 to TRBJ2-5; 10 positions match TRBD2. This CDR3 region has 14 residues. The germline gives CDR1 GTSNPN, CDR2 SVGIG (reference sequence). V trimming: 3 bases; J trimming: 3 bases; junction bases outside the gene matches: 4. CDR3 in DNA: TGTGCCTGGAGGGTAGCGGGAGGAGAAGAGACCCAGTACTTC. Translating gives CAWRVAGGEETQYF.

This chain connects TRBV10-3 to TRBJ2-7; TRBD1 agrees at 12 bases. V lost 3 bases and J lost 5; bases outside the gene matches: 8. Germline V gene sequence: CDR1 ENHRY, CDR2 SYGVKD. The length of the CDR3 is 16 residues. CDR3 nucleotides: TGTGCCATCAGTGACCCGGGGACAGGGGGCTTCGACGAGCAGTACTTC. It codes for CAISDPGTGGFDEQYF.

This clone has just a few counts. V usage is TRBV28 and J usage is TRBJ1-1; D gene uncertain. Germline V gene sequence: CDR1 MDHEN, CDR2 SYDVKM. V lost 6 bases, J lost 6 bases, and 8 bases lay in between. The CDR3 is 11 residues long. CDR3 amino acids: CASRFFSEAFF. The CDR3, as DNA: TGTGCCAGCAGATTCTTCTCTGAAGCTTTCTTT. Supplemented by reference TRBV28 and TRBJ1-1, the full variable domain reads DVKVTQSSRYLVKRTGEKVFLECVQDMDHENMFWYRQDPGLGLRLIYFSYDVKMKEKGDIPEGYSVSREKKERFSLILESASTNQTSMYLCASRFFSEAFFGQGTRLTVV.

The rearrangement uses TRBV18 and TRBJ2-7; a weak D match, TRBD1 (6 bases). The CDR3 has 14 residues. Germline V lookup: CDR1 KGHSH, CDR2 LQKENI. Trimming left V 3 bases short and J 3 bases short, with 12 bases between. The CDR3: CASSPRGGDYEQYF. In DNA form, the CDR3 reads TGTGCCAGCTCACCGAGAGGGGGAGACTACGAGCAGTACTTC.

This clone came up a few times. This chain connects TRBV10-3 to TRBJ2-3; 11 bases are shared with TRBD2. This CDR3 has 14 residues. J was trimmed by 5 bases and V by 11 bases; bases with no gene match: 9. Per germline, CDR1 ENHRY and CDR2 SYGVKD. The CDR3 loop reads CASRIGLAGDTQYF. CDR3 in DNA: TGTGCCTCCCGGATAGGACTAGCGGGAGATACGCAGTATTTT.

This sequence joins TRBV18 and TRBJ1-2; 7 bases line up with TRBD1. The CDR3 contains 14 residues. In germline, CDR1 is KGHSH, CDR2 LQKENI. The V segment lost 4 bases and the J segment 5 bases; nucleotides outside the gene matches: 7. The CDR3 is CASSQATGDYGYTF. In nucleotides, the CDR3 is TGTGCCAGCTCACAAGCCACAGGGGATTATGGCTACACCTTC.

This chain uses TRBV15 with TRBJ1-5; the match to TRBD1 covers 7 bases. This CDR3 has 17 residues. V shed 5 bases and J 0 bases; nucleotides not matched to a gene: 10. Germline CDR1 reads LNHNV; CDR2 reads YYDKDF (reference sequence). The CDR3 loop reads CATSRNRDRTSNQPQHF. CDR3 bases: TGTGCCACCAGCCGAAACCGGGACAGAACTAGCAATCAGCCCCAGCATTTT.

The V and J genes are TRBV6-1 and TRBJ2-7, with 9 bases lining up with TRBD1. Germline lookup yields CDR1 MNHNS and CDR2 SASEGT. J was trimmed by 2 bases and V by 6 bases; bases with no gene match: 5. The CDR3 has 14 residues. Written as DNA, the CDR3 is TGTGCCAGCAGACCCGGGACAGGGACCTACGAGCAGTACTTC. It specifies CASRPGTGTYEQYF.

The rearrangement links TRBV6-6 to TRBJ1-5, with D possibly being TRBD1 (5 bases). This CDR3 contains 11 residues. V was pared by 6 bases and J by 6 bases, with 6 bases between. Germline CDR1 and CDR2: MNHNY and SVGAGI (reference sequence). The CDR3 DNA sequence: TGTGCCAGCAGGGGGGGTCAGCCCCAGCATTTT. This codes for CASRGGQPQHF.

The chain has TRBV7-6 and TRBJ2-1; TRBD2 agrees at 15 bases. The CDR3 is 15 amino acids. J was trimmed by 9 bases and V by 4 bases; bases with no gene match: 4. Germline CDR1 is SGHVS and CDR2 is FNYEAQ. The CDR3 sequence is CASSYGLAGGGEQFF. The DNA of the CDR3 is TGTGCCAGCAGCTACGGACTAGCGGGAGGGGGTGAGCAGTTCTTC.

This CDR3 reads CASRRGEQFF. The CDR3 bases are TGTGCCAGCAGACGGGGTGAGCAGTTCTTC. The rearrangement uses TRBV6-5 and TRBJ2-1; a weak D match, TRBD2 (5 bases). CDR1 is MNHEY and CDR2 is SVGAGI in the germline V gene. Trimming removed 6 bases from V and 9 bases from J, with 6 bases in between. The CDR3 totals 10 residues.

V gene TRBV6-5 combines with J gene TRBJ2-1; D is perhaps TRBD1 (6 bases). V was shortened by 6 bases and J by 7 bases, with 16 bases between the two germline ends. CDR1 MNHEY and CDR2 SVGAGI come from the germline V gene. The CDR3 is 14 residues long. CDR3 amino acids: CASSQDTTGNEQFF. As DNA, the CDR3 is TGTGCCAGCAGCCAAGATACAACAGGGAATGAGCAGTTCTTC.

This chain connects TRBV9 to TRBJ2-7, with D maybe TRBD2 (5 bases). The CDR3 runs to 15 residues. Germline CDR1 reads SGDLS; CDR2 reads YYNGEE. Trimming took off 4 bases at V and 3 bases at J, with 17 bases between the two ends. CDR3 in amino acids: CASSLSPLRDYEQYF. The CDR3 region has the DNA TGTGCCAGCAGCCTCTCGCCGCTCCGGGACTACGAGCAGTACTTC.

This clone is a singleton in its sample. The rearrangement links TRBV19 to TRBJ1-4, with 9 positions matching TRBD1. V gave up 4 bases and J gave up 9 bases; unmatched junction bases: 3. The CDR3 runs 13 residues. CDR1 is LNHDA and CDR2 is SQIVND in the germline V gene (reference sequence). CDR3 sequence: CASSSGTGKKLFF. CDR3 DNA sequence: TGTGCCAGTAGTAGCGGGACAGGGAAAAAACTGTTTTTT.

The V gene is TRBV28, the J gene TRBJ2-5; TRBD1 matches at 10 bases. The CDR3 is 13 residues long. Germline-derived CDR1 and CDR2 are MDHEN and SYDVKM. V dropped 6 bases and J dropped 9; count of bases not matched to a gene: 7. CDR3 protein: CASRGADRGAQYF. CDR3 DNA: TGTGCCAGCAGGGGAGCGGACAGGGGGGCCCAGTACTTC.

The gene calls are TRBV19 and TRBJ2-2; a possible D gene is TRBD1 (5 bases). Trimming left V 10 bases short and J 1 base short, with 13 bases between. This CDR3 has 14 residues. Germline V lookup: CDR1 LNHDA, CDR2 SQIVND (reference sequence). The CDR3 sequence: CATQAQGNTGELFF. CDR3 bases: TGTGCCACCCAAGCCCAGGGGAACACCGGGGAGCTGTTTTTT. The entire variable domain, with the rest obtained from reference TRBV19 and TRBJ2-2, is as follows: DGGITQSPKYLFRKEGQNVTLSCEQNLNHDAMYWYRQDPGQGLRLIYYSQIVNDFQKGDIAEGYSVSREKKESFPLTVTSAQKNPTAFYLCATQAQGNTGELFFGEGSRLTVL.

The V call is TRBV4-2, the J call TRBJ2-1; unclear D gene. The CDR3 covers 14 residues. Germline values: CDR1 LGHNA, CDR2 YNFKEQ. V lost 0 bases to trimming and J lost 6 bases, with 9 bases between them. CDR3 sequence: CASSQDGPSNEQFF. CDR3 bases: TGTGCCAGCAGCCAAGATGGCCCGTCCAATGAGCAGTTCTTC.

The V gene is TRBV7-2, the J gene TRBJ2-1, with 10 bases lining up with TRBD1. Germline CDR1 and CDR2: SGHTA and FQGNSA. Unmatched junction bases numbered 6, after V lost 6 bases and J lost 4 bases. This CDR3 is 15 amino acids long. CDR3 region: CASSLDRGPYNEQFF. The CDR3 DNA reads as TGTGCCAGCAGTCTTGACAGGGGGCCTTACAATGAGCAGTTCTTC.

The chain uses TRBV19 and TRBJ2-7; 8 bases are a match to TRBD1. The CDR3 sequence is 15 residues long. V gave up 5 bases and J gave up 0 bases; unmatched junction bases: 6. CDR1 LNHDA and CDR2 SQIVND come from the germline V gene (reference sequence). The DNA of the CDR3 is TGTGCCAGTAGTCGAACAGGGGGGAGCTCCTACGAGCAGTACTTC. Translating it yields CASSRTGGSSYEQYF. Full variable domain (missing parts from reference TRBV19 and TRBJ2-7): DGGITQSPKYLFRKEGQNVTLSCEQNLNHDAMYWYRQDPGQGLRLIYYSQIVNDFQKGDIAEGYSVSREKKESFPLTVTSAQKNPTAFYLCASSRTGGSSYEQYFGPGTRLTVT.

This clone was picked up one time. The chain has TRBV6-5 and TRBJ1-6; no definite D call. CDR3 length equals 13 residues. CDR1 MNHEY and CDR2 SVGAGI come from the germline V gene. Trimming took off 4 bases at V and 9 bases at J, with 10 bases between the two ends. CDR3 in amino acids: CASSSEGISPLHF. The CDR3 nucleotides are TGTGCCAGCAGTTCAGAGGGAATTTCACCCCTCCACTTT.

The chain joins TRBV7-2 to TRBJ2-6, with 7 bases identical to TRBD1. The CDR3 runs to 11 residues. Germline CDR1 SGHTA, CDR2 FQGNSA. V was pared by 10 bases and J by 12 bases, with 6 bases of the junction left unmatched. The CDR3: CATSRGPVLTF. CDR3 nucleotides: TGTGCCACCTCGAGGGGGCCCGTCCTGACTTTC.

The chain uses TRBV5-1 and TRBJ2-1; 9 nucleotides align to TRBD2. Germline lookup yields CDR1 SGHRS and CDR2 YFSETQ. V shed 4 bases, J shed 7 bases, and the junction held 9 bases outside the gene matches. The CDR3 extends over 15 amino acids. The CDR3 region is CASSPPASGINEQFF. Here the CDR3 DNA reads TGCGCCAGCAGCCCCCCGGCTAGCGGGATTAATGAGCAGTTCTTC.